Listed here are 20 T cell receptor beta chains from one sample, sequenced in a study of regulatory T cells in long-lasting Graves disease. Arm-PCR of CDR3 regions and iRepertoire HTBI primers were used to build TCR beta libraries. TCRdb used MiXCR to reprocess the multiplex PCR reads, holding one entry per CDR3 protein. The table includes around 320,000 distinct CDR3 sequences, over 15% detected once. Specified time point: newly diagnosed GD, antithyroid drugs for less than 3 months. RNA from PBMCs was the source of the TCR library. These sequences were also reported in another study, on T cells in Graves' hyperthyroidism and ophthalmopathy.

The sample consisted of peripheral blood mononuclear cells (PBMCs), taken at new diagnosis, from a patient treated with antithyroid drugs. Source of these receptors: a man aged 40-49 years with Graves disease.

The CDR3 here is CASSSLITIDRDEQYF. The CDR3 bases are TGTGCCAGCAGCTCCCTAATTACCATTGACAGAGACGAGCAGTACTTC. The rearrangement uses TRBV5-5 and TRBJ2-7; D perhaps matches TRBD1 (5 bases). Germline V lookup: CDR1 SGHKS, CDR2 YYEKEE (reference sequence). V lost 3 bases and J 5 bases, leaving 21 bases between the germline ends. This CDR3 is built from 16 residues.

This clonotype occurred many times. V and J are TRBV4-3 and TRBJ2-3, with D perhaps given as TRBD1 or TRBD2 (6 bases each). The CDR3 spans 14 residues. CDR1 and CDR2 (germline): LGHNA, YSLEER. The germline V and J ends were trimmed by 0 bases and 4 bases, with 8 bases remaining between them. CDR3 nucleotides: TGCGCCAGCAGCCAAGATAGGGGGGCAGATACGCAGTATTTT. Protein: CASSQDRGADTQYF.

This clonotype occurred a few times. The chain uses TRBV20-1 and TRBJ2-7, with TRBD1 as a possible D gene (5 bases). CDR3 length: 14 amino acids. V lost 6 bases, J lost 4 bases, and 19 bases lay in between. CDR1 is DFQATT and CDR2 is SNEGSKA in the germline V gene (reference sequence). This chain's CDR3 is CSAKGYTDGYEQYF. Here the CDR3 DNA reads TGCAGTGCCAAGGGGTATACGGACGGTTACGAGCAGTACTTC.

This clonotype has at least ten counts. This chain links TRBV6-2 or TRBV6-3 with TRBJ2-3; TRBD2 matches 9 bases. Germline CDR1 reads MNHEY; CDR2 reads SVGEGT. CDR3 length: 14 amino acids. With V trimmed by 6 bases and J by 6 bases, 7 bases remained unmatched. The chain's CDR3 is CASRRLAVGDTQYF. The CDR3, as DNA: TGTGCCAGCAGGCGACTAGCGGTTGGGGATACGCAGTATTTT.

This clonotype was counted once. In nucleotides, the CDR3 is TGTGCCAGTAGTCCCAGGGGGAACAGCGACTCTGCCTACGAGCAGTACTTC. It specifies CASSPRGNSDSAYEQYF. This sequence joins TRBV19 and TRBJ2-7; 7 nucleotides match TRBD1. Germline CDR1 LNHDA, CDR2 SQIVND (reference sequence). Unmatched junction bases numbered 15, after V lost 5 bases and J lost 2 bases. The CDR3 totals 17 residues.

This clonotype was seen ten or more times. This rearrangement joins TRBV28 to TRBJ1-2, with D tentatively TRBD1 (6 bases). V was clipped by 7 bases and J by 1 base, with 10 bases between them. Germline V gives CDR1 MDHEN, CDR2 SYDVKM. The CDR3 sequence is 13 residues long. CDR3 loop: CASKIQGNYGYTF. In DNA form, the CDR3 reads TGTGCCAGCAAGATACAGGGTAACTATGGCTACACCTTC.

This clonotype was picked up many times. The genes are TRBV2 and TRBJ1-2, with D tentatively TRBD1 (5 bases). V lost 2 bases, J lost 7 bases, and 17 bases lay in between. The CDR3 sequence is 15 residues long. CDR1 and CDR2 from the germline V gene are SNHLY and FYNNEI. The CDR3 nucleotides are TGTGCCAGCAGTGAACTTAGCACCCTTCAGGGTGGCTACACCTTC. It codes for CASSELSTLQGGYTF.

Details on this clonotype: This may be a read error: a much more frequent sequence differs by one nucleotide. CDR3 DNA sequence: TGTGCCAGCATTTTTGCACTAGCGGGAGCGGCTGGGGCCAACGTCCTGACTTTC. Residues: CASIFALAGAAGANVLTF. The chain carries TRBV6-1 and TRBJ2-6; 11 positions match TRBD2. The germline gives CDR1 MNHNS, CDR2 SASEGT. The CDR3 totals 18 residues. Trimming cost V 7 bases and J 2 bases; bases outside gene matches: 10.

The sample holds a few counts of this clonotype. The rearrangement links TRBV6-2 or TRBV6-3 to TRBJ1-6; D is undetermined. The germline V gene has CDR1 MNHEY and CDR2 SVGEGT. Trimming shortened V by 0 bases and J by 5 bases, and 8 bases separated the two germline ends. The CDR3 runs to 15 residues. CDR3 amino acids: CASSYSSSHNSPLHF. As DNA, the CDR3 is TGTGCCAGCAGTTACTCGTCTTCCCATAATTCACCCCTCCACTTT.

Many counts were recorded for this clonotype. The CDR3, as DNA: TGTGCCAGCAGTTTATCGGGACAGGGGGTCAATGAGCAGTTCTTC. It is translated as CASSLSGQGVNEQFF. The chain uses TRBV28 and TRBJ2-1; 11 bases align to TRBD1. V gave up 1 base and J gave up 6 bases; unmatched junction bases: 2. Germline CDR1 and CDR2: MDHEN and SYDVKM. The CDR3 sequence is 15 residues long.

This clonotype has ten or more counts. The genes are TRBV30 and TRBJ2-3; D unresolved. Germline V gene lookup returns CDR1 GTSNPN and CDR2 SVGIG (reference sequence). The germline V and J ends were trimmed by 2 bases and 2 bases, with 8 bases remaining between them. The CDR3 covers 13 residues. The DNA for the CDR3 is TGTGCCTGGAGTCGACCAAACACAGATACGCAGTATTTT. This codes for CAWSRPNTDTQYF. The full variable domain, with the rest looked up from reference TRBV30 and TRBJ2-3, is SQTIHQWPATLVQPVGSPLSLECTVEGTSNPNLYWYRQAAGRGLQLLFYSVGIGQISSEVPQNLSASRPQDRQFILSSKKLLLSDSGFYLCAWSRPNTDTQYFGPGTRLTVL.

This clonotype was counted ten times or more. The V call is TRBV7-3, the J call TRBJ2-5; a weak D match, TRBD2 (5 bases). V lost 5 bases and J 5 bases, leaving 12 bases between the germline ends. There are 13 residues in the CDR3. Looked up from germline, CDR1 is SGHTA and CDR2 is FQGTGA. The CDR3 here is CASSVGEWETQYF. CDR3 DNA: TGTGCCAGCAGCGTTGGGGAGTGGGAGACCCAGTACTTC.

J is TRBJ1-2 and V is TRBV6-5, with a tentative D call TRBD1 (5 bases). The germline V gene encodes CDR1 MNHEY and CDR2 SVGAGI. Between the trimmed V and J ends, which lost 2 bases and 4 bases, there was a span of 8 bases. The CDR3 covers 13 residues. CDR3 bases: TGTGCCAGCAGTTACAGGGGTGGCTATGGCTACACCTTC. Protein product: CASSYRGGYGYTF.

This clonotype was picked up many times. J is TRBJ1-1 and V is TRBV6-5; D is unclear. Germline CDR1 MNHEY, CDR2 SVGAGI. The CDR3 extends over 16 amino acids. V was shortened by 3 bases and J by 1 base, with 15 bases between the two germline ends. CDR3 sequence: CASSYSLARANTEAFF. The DNA for the CDR3 is TGTGCCAGCAGTTATAGCTTAGCCAGAGCGAACACTGAAGCTTTCTTT.

To note about this clonotype: The junction differs from germline at one of its ends, possibly a read error. The chain has TRBV2 and TRBJ1-1; D not resolved. Germline CDR1 is SNHLY and CDR2 is FYNNEI. CDR3 length: 13 amino acids. CDR3 bases: TGTGCCAGCACCCCAAATTTGAACACTGCAGCTTTCTTT. Translation: CASTPNLNTAAFF.

In this sample, this clonotype turned up many times. The V and J genes are TRBV2 and TRBJ2-2, with 10 bases fitting TRBD2. CDR1 and CDR2 (germline): SNHLY, FYNNEI. J was trimmed by 5 bases and V by 6 bases; bases with no gene match: 12. This CDR3 spans 17 amino acids. The CDR3 protein is CASSRRVAGGPTGELFF. The CDR3 DNA sequence: TGTGCCAGCAGCCGAAGGGTAGCGGGGGGACCTACCGGGGAGCTGTTTTTT.

This clonotype occurred a few times. The J gene is TRBJ2-2, the V gene TRBV7-2; TRBD2 agrees at 7 bases. Trimming at V came to 1 base and at J to 3 bases, leaving 5 bases not matched to a gene. The germline V gene has CDR1 SGHTA and CDR2 FQGNSA. This CDR3 is built from 16 residues. The CDR3 loop reads CASSLEGGWDTGELFF. In DNA, the CDR3 is TGTGCCAGCAGCTTAGAGGGAGGGTGGGACACCGGGGAGCTGTTTTTT.

Concerning this clonotype: It may be a read error: a sequence one base away is much more abundant. The chain has TRBV10-3 and TRBJ2-1, with 9 bases that match TRBD2. This CDR3 has 18 amino acids. CDR1 is ENHRY and CDR2 is SYGVKD in the germline V gene. V lost 5 bases and J lost 3; bases outside the gene matches: 14. CDR3 coding DNA: TGTGCCATCAGTTACCCGACCCAACAGCGGGGGGACTACAATGAGCAGTTCTTC. This sequence encodes CAISYPTQQRGDYNEQFF.

The chain employs TRBV24-1 and TRBJ2-1; 7 bases line up with TRBD1. CDR1 and CDR2 from the germline V gene are KGHDR and SFDVKD. This CDR3 comprises 13 residues. With 9 bases clipped from V and 5 bases from J, the junction kept 6 bases outside the gene matches. CDR3 nucleotides: TGTGCCACCCGGTCTCAGGGGGACAATGAGCAGTTCTTC. Amino acids: CATRSQGDNEQFF.

About this clonotype itself: The junction and the germline gene differ at one end; a read error may be behind it. The J gene is TRBJ2-3, the V gene TRBV7-3, with 11 bases lining up with TRBD2. Germline V CDR1 and CDR2: SGHTA, FQGTGA. This CDR3 comprises 14 residues. This CDR3 reads CASSLAGGTDTRYF. CDR3 coding DNA: TGTGCCAGCAGCCTAGCGGGGGGCACAGATACGCGGTATTTT.